This TCR beta chain is from a study of PD-1 blockade in mismatch repair-deficient tumors. J was trimmed by 6 bases and V by 3 bases; bases with no gene match: 5. The CDR3 sequence is 14 residues long. Per germline, CDR1 KGHSH and CDR2 LQKENI. The table came from immunoSEQ multiplex PCR; TCRdb's copy has only in-frame clones and leaves some out. Of more than 95,000 clones listed, 86% were seen once; the top ten hold about 13%. TCR sequencing covered a few patients who responded to pembrolizumab. The V gene is TRBV18, the J gene TRBJ2-1, with 7 bases identical to TRBD1. This material consisted of peripheral blood, taken 44 weeks after starting pembrolizumab. The clonotype comes from an adult with mismatch repair-deficient cancer. CDR3 loop: CASSPTTGTNEQFF. CDR3 sequence (DNA): TGTGCCAGCTCACCCACGACAGGGACCAATGAGCAGTTCTTC.